This entry concerns a single T cell receptor (beta chain). Its matching antigen is unknown. PCR involved 60 Vbeta and 13 Jbeta primers. Only in-frame clones appear in the TCRdb table, and some are missing; sequencing was by immunoSEQ multiplex PCR. The table has around 160,000 clones, 60% to 85% seen once. The sample belongs to a study of cytomegalovirus exposure and HLA in healthy donors. Study information: An earlier analysis identified 117 million unique TCR beta sequences in approximately 190 million T cells.

The CDR3 runs 11 residues. Germline assignment: CDR1 SNHLY and CDR2 FYNNEI. Trimming took 3 bases from V and 5 from J, leaving 4 bases between them. Whole-study findings and limits: Earlier findings revealed that most TCR beta V segments proved productive either about 87% or about 30% of the time. Reports described diagnosis of cytomegalovirus status by the classifier as highly specific and sensitive.

This sequence originates from a middle-aged man in good health and CMV-seropositive. The sequenced sample consisted of PBMCs. The chain joins TRBV2 to TRBJ1-2; D gene unclear. The CDR3 reads CASSDGYGYTF. The CDR3 bases are TGTGCCAGCAGTGACGGTTATGGCTACACCTTC.